The T cell receptor (beta chain) described here comes from a study of blood T cell repertoires in COVID-19. Study-wide background: In each case, the material was cDNA or gDNA derived from T cells, B-cell-depleted T cells, or PBMCs.

Original handling: Estimates of nucleated cell counts were drawn from the amplification of reference gene primers. This table comes from immunoSEQ multiplex PCR, and its TCRdb copy is limited to in-frame clones, with some not included. The V and J calls and the clone size are those of that table, but D and trimming were determined from the DNA. The table has about 52,000 clones, around 80% seen once. V lost 7 bases and J 1 base, leaving 7 bases between the germline ends. The CDR3 is 12 residues long. In germline, CDR1 is LGHDT, CDR2 YNNKEL (reference sequence). This clonotype originated in a woman aged 80 or older with COVID-19, enrolled during active disease. The chain employs TRBV3-1 (or the pseudogene TRBV3-2) and TRBJ1-1; D ambiguous. The specimen was peripheral blood. This chain's CDR3 is CASTPGNTEAFF. CDR3 sequence (DNA): TGTGCCAGCACCCCGGGGAACACTGAAGCTTTCTTT.